One and the same sample provided the 15 T cell receptor delta chains below, sequenced in a study of gamma-delta T cells after stem cell transplantation. TCRdb ran CATT on the RT-PCR reads. The table lists under 550 delta-chain clones, less than 3.5% of them singletons, with approximately 77% in the top ten. Material: gamma-delta T cells. These receptors all come from a human donor. It is not recorded whose cells these are; they may come from a transplant donor.

Within the sample, this clone is medium-sized. With a much larger clone just one base away, this may be a read error. Additional DNA sequences in this sample encode the identical CDR3. The rearrangement joins TRDV2 to TRDJ1, with 10 positions matching TRDD3. The CDR3 sequence is 19 residues long. Per germline, CDR1 GEAIGNYY and CDR2 EKD. V lost 7 bases to trimming and J lost 1 base; unmatched junction nucleotides: 20. The CDR3: CACETLGELGDRVTDKLIF. The CDR3 region has the DNA TGTGCCTGCGAGACCCTTGGGGAGCTGGGGGATAGGGTCACCGATAAACTCATCTTT.

In the case of this clone: TCRdb assigns this DNA the protein of a much larger clone, which departs from its translation at residue 8; this likely reflects a read error, and the protein shown comes from translating the DNA. The chain combines TRDV2 with TRDJ1, with 13 bases matching TRDD3. This CDR3 comprises 24 residues. Trimming took 3 bases from V and 3 from J; bases not matched to a gene: 30. Germline V gene sequence: CDR1 GEAIGNYY, CDR2 EKD. The CDR3 bases are TGTGCCTGTGACGGGGACTCCCAAACGGATCCACTGGGGGATACGCCCGTCTCGGCCGATAAACTCATCTTT. The encoded protein is CACDGDSQTDPLGDTPVSADKLIF.

This clone came up a few times. The protein in TCRdb stems from a much larger clone and differs at residue 13 from this DNA's translation, likely a read error; here the protein is translated from the DNA. This chain connects TRDV2 to TRDJ1; D uncertain. Germline CDR1 is GEAIGNYY and CDR2 is EKD. CDR3 length: 16 amino acids. This CDR3 is CACDTVGNLYTDNLIF. In nucleotides, the CDR3 is TGTGCCTGTGACACCGTAGGAAACTTGTACACCGATAATCTCATCTTT.

This clone was seen a handful of times. A far larger clone is off by one base, so a read error is likely. The J gene is TRDJ1, the V gene TRDV2, with 11 positions matching TRDD3. Germline loops: CDR1 GEAIGNYY, CDR2 EKD. This CDR3 contains 18 residues. For the CDR3, the DNA is TGTGCCTGTGGCACCCTACTGGGGGATAAATCGTACACCGATAAACTCATCTTT. This sequence encodes CACGTLLGDKSYTDKLIF.

This clone was observed a few times. This likely reflects a read error, since a far larger clone is one base away. Additional DNA sequences in this sample encode the identical CDR3. This chain joins TRDV1 and TRDJ1; D may be TRDD1 or TRDD2 (5 bases each). Germline assignment: CDR1 TSWWSYY and CDR2 QGS. The CDR3 loop spans 15 amino acids. This chain's CDR3 is CALGELLLAENKLIF. CDR3 in DNA: TGTGCTCTTGGGGAACTCCTCCTAGCGGAAAATAAACTTATCTTT.

On this clone: A single base is all that separates this from a far larger clone, so a read error is likely. Within the sample, other DNA sequences also encode this same CDR3. V gene TRDV1 combines with J gene TRDJ1, with TRDD3 matching 9 bases. The length of the CDR3 is 19 residues. The germline gives CDR1 TSWWSYY, CDR2 QGS. CDR3 sequence reads: CALGEPPGLYWGTGDKLIF. The CDR3 DNA reads as TGTGCCCTTGGGGAACCACCGGGACTGTACTGGGGGACTGGCGATAAACTCATCTTT.

In its sample, this clone was seen a few times. Different DNA sequences within this sample yield the same CDR3. The V gene is TRDV2, the J gene TRDJ1, with 8 bases identical to TRDD3. V was clipped by 0 bases and J by 0 bases; unmatched bases: 32. Per the germline V gene, CDR1 is GEAIGNYY and CDR2 is EKD. CDR3 size: 25 residues. The DNA for the CDR3 is TGTGCCTGTGACACCGTAACCTCCCCCCCTCGTGCCGGGGATACAGGGAGCCGTTACACCGATAAACTCATCTTT. This translates into CACDTVTSPPRAGDTGSRYTDKLIF.

As for this clone: The protein in TCRdb stems from a much larger clone and differs at residue 13 from this DNA's translation, likely a read error; here the protein is translated from the DNA. This rearrangement joins TRDV1 to TRDJ1; 9 positions match TRDD3. Germline lookup yields CDR1 TSWWSYY and CDR2 QGS. This CDR3 has 20 amino acids. V lost 2 bases to trimming and J lost 3 bases; unmatched junction nucleotides: 19. CDR3 DNA: TGTGCTCTTGGGGAAACAATGGGGGAGTACTGGGGGACACTTTCCGATAAACTCATCTTT. It translates to CALGETMGEYWGTLSDKLIF.

This clone is termed medium-sized (0.01 to 0.1%). This likely came from a read error, as a far larger clone is one base away. This chain joins TRDV2 and TRDJ1; 10 bases match TRDD3. Germline V CDR1 and CDR2: GEAIGNYY, EKD. The trim removed 4 bases at V and 1 base at J, leaving 17 bases unmatched. The CDR3 has 19 amino acids. CDR3 sequence: CACETLGGLGDRVTDKLIF. Here the CDR3 DNA reads TGTGCCTGTGAGACCCTTGGGGGGCTGGGGGATAGGGTCACCGATAAACTCATCTTT.

This clone rates as hyperexpanded. Other DNA variants within this sample encode the same CDR3. The chain combines TRDV2 with TRDJ1; 13 nucleotides line up with TRDD3. Trimming removed 3 bases from V and 3 bases from J; junction bases left unmatched: 30. This CDR3 is 24 amino acids long. In germline, CDR1 is GEAIGNYY, CDR2 EKD. CDR3 in DNA: TGTGCCTGTGACGGGGACTCCCCAACGGATCCACTGGGGGATACGCCCGTCTCGGCCGATAAACTCATCTTT. Translation gives CACDGDSPTDPLGDTPVSADKLIF.

As for this clone: A far larger clone lies a single base away; this is likely a read error. Other DNA sequences in the same sample also yield this CDR3. The genes are TRDV1 and TRDJ1; the match to TRDD3 covers 12 bases. Germline lookup yields CDR1 TSWWSYY and CDR2 QGS. The CDR3 is made up of 20 amino acids. The CDR3 sequence: CALGETMGEYWGILSDKLIF. As DNA, the CDR3 is TGTGCACTTGGGGAAACAATGGGGGAGTACTGGGGGATACTTTCCGATAAACTCATCTTT.

With respect to this clone: TCRdb's entry gives the protein of a much larger clone, which mismatches this DNA's translation at residue 13, likely from a read error; the protein reported here is translated from the DNA. The J gene is TRDJ1, the V gene TRDV2; 10 bases line up with TRDD3. Germline CDR1 and CDR2: GEAIGNYY and EKD. This CDR3 spans 19 amino acids. V lost 4 bases to trimming and J lost 1 base; unmatched junction nucleotides: 17. The CDR3 coding sequence is TGTGCCTGTGAGACCCTTGGGGAGCTGGGGGATAGGATCACCGATAAACTCATCTTT. Translated, it gives CACETLGELGDRITDKLIF.

This clone appeared a few times. It differs at one base from a far larger clone, so likely a read error. The same CDR3 also results from other DNA sequences found in this sample. The chain couples TRDV2 to TRDJ1, with TRDD3 identical over 13 bases. The CDR3 has 24 residues. Germline V gene lookup returns CDR1 GEAIGNYY and CDR2 EKD. The CDR3 protein is CACDGDSPTDPLGDTPVSADKLIF. CDR3 nucleotide sequence: TGTGCCTGTGACGGGGACTCCCCAACGGATCCACTGGGGGATACGCCCGTCTCGGCCGATAAACTTATCTTT.

As regards this clone: TCRdb attributes to this sequence the protein of a much larger clone, which differs from the DNA translation at residue 8; a read error is likely, and the protein displayed is translated from the DNA. This chain connects TRDV1 to TRDJ1; 12 nucleotides align to TRDD3. Looked up from germline, CDR1 is TSWWSYY and CDR2 is QGS. The CDR3 sequence is 21 residues long. V trimming: 5 bases; J trimming: 2 bases; junction bases outside the gene matches: 21. CDR3 residues: CALGKGFPRRTGGYSTDKLIF. The CDR3 DNA is TGTGCTCTTGGGAAGGGTTTCCCACGTCGTACTGGGGGATACTCAACCGATAAACTCATCTTT.

As for this clone: A read error likely explains this, since a far larger clone differs by one base. The chain is built from TRDV2 and TRDJ1; 12 bases agree with TRDD3. This CDR3 has 21 amino acids. Trimming removed 3 bases from V and 0 bases from J; junction bases left unmatched: 19. Per germline, CDR1 GEAIGNYY and CDR2 EKD. CDR3 amino acids: CACDLVGGAGGYGGYTDKLIF. CDR3 coding DNA: TGTGCCTGTGACCTCGTCGGTGGTGCTGGGGGATACGGCGGTTACACCGATAAACTCATCTTT.